The 19 T cell receptor beta chains below all came from one sample that was sequenced in a study of beta chain features in type 1 diabetes. The investigators reverse transcribed all of the isolated RNA, so they sequenced expressed TCRB transcripts. Libraries were prepared by immunoSEQ multiplex PCR; TCRdb keeps only in-frame clonotypes and omits some of them. The sample yields approximately 470,000 clones, around 28% seen once. The sample was naive CD4+ T cells from blood. These receptors originate from a man aged 18 to 30 in good health.

The chain has TRBV7-9 and TRBJ2-4; D possibly uses TRBD1 or TRBD2 (6 bases each). Looked up from germline, CDR1 is SEHNR and CDR2 is FQNEAQ (reference sequence). This CDR3 is built from 13 residues. Trimming removed 6 bases at V and 9 bases at J, with 15 bases between. The CDR3 protein is CASSSGGLGIQYF. The CDR3, as DNA: TGTGCCAGCAGTTCTGGGGGGCTCGGCATTCAGTACTTC.

This clone was seen a few times. The chain has TRBV19 and TRBJ2-5, with D hard to call. Per the germline V gene, CDR1 is LNHDA and CDR2 is SQIVND (reference sequence). Trimming pared 3 bases from V and 4 bases from J, leaving 12 bases between. The CDR3 loop spans 14 amino acids. CDR3 DNA: TGTGCCAGTAGTATTCTATGGGGTGGAGAGACCCAGTACTTC. Translating gives CASSILWGGETQYF.

This clone was counted a few times. V usage is TRBV30 and J usage is TRBJ1-5, with no clear D. CDR3 length: 14 amino acids. V lost 2 bases and J lost 2, with 10 bases in between. Germline V CDR1 and CDR2: GTSNPN, SVGIG (reference sequence). The CDR3 sequence: CAWSQNFGNQPQHF. CDR3 nucleotides: TGTGCCTGGAGTCAGAACTTTGGCAATCAGCCCCAGCATTTT.

This clone has more than one count but fewer than ten. Within the sample, other DNA sequences also encode this same CDR3. This chain links TRBV29-1 with TRBJ2-1; maybe TRBD2 (6 bases). CDR1 is SQVTM, CDR2 ANQGSEA, per germline. Trimming removed 5 bases at V and 0 bases at J, with 8 bases between. CDR3 length equals 13 residues. The CDR3 nucleotides are TGCAGCGTTCTCGGGAGCTCCTACAATGAGCAGTTCTTC. Translation gives CSVLGSSYNEQFF.

V is TRBV6-1 and J is TRBJ2-4; D is possibly TRBD1 (5 bases). The CDR3 contains 12 residues. The V and J ends lost 9 bases and 3 bases respectively, with 9 bases between them. Germline V lookup: CDR1 MNHNS, CDR2 SASEGT. CDR3 residues: CASRQNKNIQYF. DNA for the CDR3: TGTGCCAGTAGACAGAACAAAAACATTCAGTACTTC.

This clone was seen more than once but under ten times. The genes are TRBV13 and TRBJ2-7; 7 positions agree with TRBD2. The CDR3 is 14 amino acids. After removal of 5 bases from V and 1 base from J, the junction contained 5 bases not matched to a gene. Germline V gene sequence: CDR1 PRHDT, CDR2 FYEKMQ (reference sequence). The CDR3 DNA reads as TGTGCCAGCAGCCGAACTAGCGCATCCTACGAGCAGTACTTC. Amino acids: CASSRTSASYEQYF. The full variable domain, in which reference TRBV13 and TRBJ2-7 provide the parts outside the CDR3, is AAGVIQSPRHLIKEKRETATLKCYPIPRHDTVYWYQQGPGQDPQFLISFYEKMQSDKGSIPDRFSAQQFSDYHSELNMSSLELGDSALYFCASSRTSASYEQYFGPGTRLTVT.

This clone was observed a few times. The gene calls are TRBV4-3 and TRBJ2-4; 13 bases are shared with TRBD2. The length of the CDR3 is 20 residues. Looked up from germline, CDR1 is LGHNA and CDR2 is YSLEER. The J segment lost 0 bases and the V segment lost 0 bases, leaving 8 bases of the junction unmatched. In nucleotides, the CDR3 is TGCGCCAGCAGCCAAGATCAAACTAGCGGGAGGGGGATAGCCAAAAACATTCAGTACTTC. Translated, it gives CASSQDQTSGRGIAKNIQYF.

This chain uses TRBV7-2 with TRBJ2-5; D remains unclear. The V gene's germline CDR1 is SGHTA and CDR2 FQGNSA. The CDR3 covers 13 residues. Trimming took 2 bases from V and 2 from J, leaving 6 bases between them. The CDR3 DNA sequence: TGTGCCAGCAGCTTAACTGTGCAAGAGACCCAGTACTTC. This gives the protein CASSLTVQETQYF.

This chain connects TRBV19 to TRBJ1-5, with D hard to call. V lost 1 base and J lost 7, with 5 bases in between. This CDR3 has 12 amino acids. CDR1 and CDR2 (germline): LNHDA, SQIVND (reference sequence). CDR3 sequence reads: CASSIVQQPQHF. The CDR3 bases are TGTGCCAGTAGTATAGTGCAACAGCCCCAGCATTTT.

This chain connects TRBV7-2 to TRBJ2-1, with 11 nucleotides matching TRBD2. The germline V gene encodes CDR1 SGHTA and CDR2 FQGNSA. CDR3 length: 15 residues. The junction had 4 bases not matched to a gene; V was cut back by 5 bases and J by 4 bases. The CDR3 loop reads CASSPASGRYNEQFF. The CDR3 DNA is TGTGCCAGCAGCCCTGCTAGCGGGAGGTACAATGAGCAGTTCTTC.

CDR3 region: CASSLYRVEQYF. CDR3 DNA sequence: TGTGCCAGCAGTTTGTACAGGGTCGAGCAGTACTTC. The rearrangement links TRBV28 to TRBJ2-7, with D possibly matching TRBD1 (6 bases). Germline V CDR1 and CDR2: MDHEN, SYDVKM. The CDR3 runs 12 residues. V was trimmed by 3 bases and J by 6 bases, leaving 9 bases between them.

In the case of this clone: The sample contains more than one DNA sequence encoding this CDR3. The chain joins TRBV9 to TRBJ2-7; D is unresolved. Looked up from germline, CDR1 is SGDLS and CDR2 is YYNGEE. CDR3 size: 15 residues. V was cut by 0 bases and J by 2 bases, with 12 bases left in between. This CDR3 is CASSVEGGPTYEQYF. CDR3 nucleotides: TGTGCCAGCAGCGTAGAGGGCGGACCCACCTACGAGCAGTACTTC.

This clone has a handful of counts. The chain carries TRBV29-1 and TRBJ2-7; TRBD1 is a possible D gene (7 bases). The length of the CDR3 is 13 residues. The V and J ends lost 7 bases and 7 bases respectively, with 20 bases between them. From germline, CDR1 is SQVTM and CDR2 ANQGSEA. This CDR3 reads CSASGGWLGEQYF. CDR3 DNA: TGCAGCGCTTCAGGGGGGTGGCTTGGAGAGCAGTACTTC.

The CDR3 nucleotides read TGTGCCTGGAGTGCCGACAGGGAACAGCCCCAGCATTTT. Translated, it gives CAWSADREQPQHF. V usage is TRBV30 and J usage is TRBJ1-5, with 7 bases lining up with TRBD1. Germline-derived CDR1 and CDR2 are GTSNPN and SVGIG (reference sequence). V shed 1 base, J shed 7 bases, and the junction held 4 bases outside the gene matches. The CDR3 has 13 amino acids.

The CDR3: CASSLGADQTQYF. The CDR3 DNA reads as TGTGCCAGCAGCTTAGGCGCCGATCAAACGCAGTATTTT. The chain recombines TRBV7-8 with TRBJ2-3; no definite D call. Between the trimmed V and J ends, which lost 1 base and 9 bases, there was a span of 11 bases. Germline V gene data show CDR1 as SGHVS and CDR2 as FQNEAQ. The CDR3 spans 13 residues.

This rearrangement joins TRBV6-5 to TRBJ2-5, with 11 bases lining up with TRBD1. Germline CDR1 reads MNHEY; CDR2 reads SVGAGI. The length of the CDR3 is 16 residues. The V gene end was trimmed by 3 bases and the J gene end by 9 bases; junction bases not matched to a gene: 12. For the CDR3, the DNA is TGTGCCAGCAGTTATTTCATTGGGGACAGGGGGTTGTCCCAGTACTTC. It specifies CASSYFIGDRGLSQYF.

J is TRBJ2-3 and V is TRBV5-1; D possibly matches TRBD1 or TRBD2 (5 bases each). Trimming cost V 2 bases and J 6 bases, with 16 bases left between them. The V gene's germline CDR1 is SGHRS and CDR2 YFSETQ. The CDR3 consists of 15 residues. For the CDR3, the DNA is TGCGCCAGCAGCTTAGGGGCAGGGACCCGCGATACGCAGTATTTT. Its translation is CASSLGAGTRDTQYF.

This clone was seen only a few times. The chain is built from TRBV30 and TRBJ2-1; D is perhaps TRBD1 (6 bases). V was clipped by 4 bases and J by 4 bases, with 14 bases between them. In germline, CDR1 is GTSNPN, CDR2 SVGIG (reference sequence). The CDR3 runs 14 residues. CDR3 nucleotides: TGTGCCTGGAAGGAAAGGACAGCTTACAATGAGCAGTTCTTC. It encodes CAWKERTAYNEQFF.

This clone has a handful of counts. V usage is TRBV7-9 and J usage is TRBJ2-7; possibly TRBD1 for D (6 bases). Germline assignment: CDR1 SEHNR and CDR2 FQNEAQ (reference sequence). Between the trimmed V and J ends, which lost 4 bases and 6 bases, there was a span of 19 bases. The CDR3 is 15 amino acids. The CDR3 nucleotides are TGTGCCAGCAGCTCTACAGGGTTTGAATCGCGCGAGCAGTACTTC. It is translated as CASSSTGFESREQYF.